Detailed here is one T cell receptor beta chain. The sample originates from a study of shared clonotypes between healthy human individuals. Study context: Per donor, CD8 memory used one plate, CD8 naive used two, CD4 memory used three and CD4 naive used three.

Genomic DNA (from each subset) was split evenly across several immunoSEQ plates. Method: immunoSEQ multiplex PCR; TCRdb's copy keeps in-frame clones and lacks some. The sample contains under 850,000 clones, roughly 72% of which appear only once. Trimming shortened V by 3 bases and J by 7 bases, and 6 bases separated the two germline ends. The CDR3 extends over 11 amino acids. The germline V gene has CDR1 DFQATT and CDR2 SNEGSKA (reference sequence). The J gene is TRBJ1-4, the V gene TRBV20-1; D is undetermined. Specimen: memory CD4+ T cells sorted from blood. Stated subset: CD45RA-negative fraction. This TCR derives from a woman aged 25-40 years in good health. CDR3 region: CSASGVEKLFF. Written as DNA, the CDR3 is TGCAGTGCTAGCGGCGTTGAAAAACTGTTTTTT.